This T cell receptor beta chain was captured in a study of T cell repertoires and HLA-DP antigens. Study-wide points: No separate analysis of naive versus memory CD4+ cells was done. Clones undetected before culture averaged about 35% against one allele and around 53% against the other.

Amplification used primers for 54 TRBV and 13 TRBJ segments. Pre-culture CD4+ samples were sequenced deeply, targeting around 200,000 T cell genomes. Measured with immunoSEQ multiplex PCR; TCRdb has only the in-frame clones, and not every one. The sample shows approximately 110,000 clones, more than 85% of them seen only once. Details on this clone: As yet, its antigen is unknown.

The germline gives CDR1 SGHRS, CDR2 YFSETQ. Trimming removed 0 bases from V and 6 bases from J, with 11 bases in between. CDR3 length equals 14 residues. What was sequenced was CD4+ T cells from PBMCs. The receptor was derived from a woman under 30 in good health and CMV-seronegative. The rearrangement joins TRBV5-1 to TRBJ2-3; tentative D call: TRBD1 (6 bases). The CDR3 bases are TGCGCCAGCAGCTTGGCAGGGGATGGGGATACGCAGTATTTT. As protein: CASSLAGDGDTQYF.